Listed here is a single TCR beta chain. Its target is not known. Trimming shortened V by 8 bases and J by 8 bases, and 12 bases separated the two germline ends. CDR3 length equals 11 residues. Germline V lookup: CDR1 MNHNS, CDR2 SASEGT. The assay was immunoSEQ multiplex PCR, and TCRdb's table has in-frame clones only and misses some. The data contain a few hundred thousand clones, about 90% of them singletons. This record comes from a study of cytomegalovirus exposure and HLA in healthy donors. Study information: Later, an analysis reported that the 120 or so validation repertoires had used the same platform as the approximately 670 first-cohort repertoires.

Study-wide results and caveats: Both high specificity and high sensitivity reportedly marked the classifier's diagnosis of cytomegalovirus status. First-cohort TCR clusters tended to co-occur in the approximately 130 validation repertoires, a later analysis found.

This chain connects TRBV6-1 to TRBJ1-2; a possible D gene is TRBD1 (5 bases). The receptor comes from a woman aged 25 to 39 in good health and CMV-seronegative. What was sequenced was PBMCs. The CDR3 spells CASGAWGGYTF. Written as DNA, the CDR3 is TGTGCCAGCGGGGCCTGGGGAGGCTACACCTTC.